The 4 T cell receptor beta chains below come from one sample, sequenced in a study of T cell changes during pregnancy in multiple sclerosis. Some clones are missing from TCRdb's copy, which holds only in-frame ones; the method was immunoSEQ multiplex PCR. This table holds about 40,000 clones, around 93% found once. The specimen was CD4+ T cells from peripheral blood mononuclear cells, collected in the third trimester of pregnancy. The receptors derive from a female donor in good health, enrolled as a control in a pregnancy study.

The genes are TRBV4-3 and TRBJ2-2, with D possibly being TRBD1 (6 bases). Trimming left V 4 bases short and J 6 bases short, with 9 bases between. The CDR3 consists of 13 residues. CDR1 and CDR2 (germline): LGHNA, YSLEER. CDR3 sequence: CASSLRTAGELFF. For the CDR3, the DNA is TGCGCCAGCAGCCTAAGGACAGCCGGGGAGCTGTTTTTT.

This sequence joins TRBV19 and TRBJ2-4; 11 bases are a match to TRBD2. Germline V gene lookup returns CDR1 LNHDA and CDR2 SQIVND (reference sequence). The CDR3 loop spans 17 amino acids. V was pared by 8 bases and J by 3 bases, with 12 bases of the junction left unmatched. CDR3 sequence (DNA): TGTGCCAGTCGGGTAGCGGGAGGGCCTGAGTTCAAAAACATTCAGTACTTC. As protein: CASRVAGGPEFKNIQYF.

The chain joins TRBV6-5 to TRBJ2-3, with 7 bases aligning to TRBD1. The CDR3 runs 15 residues. The V and J ends lost 6 bases and 6 bases, in that order; junction bases with no gene match: 12. From germline, CDR1 is MNHEY and CDR2 SVGAGI. The CDR3 nucleotides are TGTGCCAGCAGCAGCCAGGGGGTTATGGCGGATACGCAGTATTTT. It specifies CASSSQGVMADTQYF.

The V call is TRBV27, the J call TRBJ2-1, with D unresolved. The CDR3 totals 14 residues. The germline gives CDR1 MNHEY, CDR2 SMNVEV (reference sequence). Trimming stripped 7 bases from V and 6 bases from J, with 16 bases between. The CDR3 sequence: CASMILTGTNEQFF. The CDR3 DNA reads TGTGCCAGCATGATCCTGACTGGAACCAATGAGCAGTTCTTC.